This is a list of T cell receptor beta chains from one sample in a study of blood T cell repertoires in COVID-19. This table comes from immunoSEQ multiplex PCR, and its TCRdb copy is limited to in-frame clones, with some not included. The table shows about 190,000 clones, with 85% to 90% occurring only once. The sequenced sample consisted of peripheral blood. The receptors come from a man aged 45 to 65 with acute or convalescent COVID-19. Each CDR3 is given with its conserved first and last residue. D genes are given only for firm matches. Clone size is shown for a subset of rows, as once, few, many or a class of expanded clone.

TRBD1 | TRBJ2-1 | TRBV4-1 | NA | TGCGCCAGCAGCGTAGCCGGGACAGGGGTCTACAATGAGCAGTTCTTC | CASSVAGTGVYNEQFF
TRBD2 | TRBJ2-3 | TRBV5-1 | NA | TGCGCCAGCAGCTTGGGCAATAGCGGGGACACAGATACGCAGTATTTT | CASSLGNSGDTDTQYF
TRBD2 | TRBJ2-1 | TRBV15 | NA | TGTGCCACCAGCCTCTCTAGCGGAAGCTACAATGAGCAGTTCTTC | CATSLSSGSYNEQFF
NA | TRBJ1-1 | TRBV29-1 | NA | TGCAGCGCACTAGGCCTGAACACTGAAGCTTTCTTT | CSALGLNTEAFF
TRBD1 | TRBJ1-6 | TRBV5-1 | NA | TGCGCCAGCAGCCCCAGGGGGAGCTCCTATAATTCACCCCTCCACTTT | CASSPRGSSYNSPLHF
TRBD1 | TRBJ2-3 | TRBV7-3 | NA | TGTGCCAGCAGTTGGACAGGGGGTGTCCCCTCCGGAGATACGCAGTATTTT | CASSWTGGVPSGDTQYF
TRBD2 | TRBJ2-1 | TRBV9 | NA | TGTGCCAGCAGCCGACAGCGGGGGGGCTACAATGAGCAGTTCTTC | CASSRQRGGYNEQFF
TRBD2 | TRBJ2-1 | TRBV27 | NA | TGTGCCAGCAAACCTAGCGGGAGCTCCTACAATGAGCAGTTCTTC | CASKPSGSSYNEQFF
NA | TRBJ2-2 | TRBV10-3 | few | TGTGCCATCAGTGCGACGGGGGTCAACACCGGGGAGCTGTTTTTT | CAISATGVNTGELFF
TRBD1 | TRBJ1-2 | TRBV5-1 | NA | TGCGCCAGCAGCCCCGGACAGGCGGACTATGGCTACACCTTC | CASSPGQADYGYTF
NA | TRBJ1-4 | TRBV21-1 | NA | TGTGCCAGCAGCAAATGGGGCTGGACAGACTTTGAAAAACTGTTTTTT | CASSKWGWTDFEKLFF
NA | TRBJ2-5 | TRBV5-1 | NA | TGCGCCAGCACGCCGTCAGCGCTTGAGACCCAGTACTTC | CASTPSALETQYF
NA | TRBJ2-5 | TRBV9 | NA | TGTGCCAGCAGCGTCTCCGCAGGGGAAGGAGAGACCCAGTACTTC | CASSVSAGEGETQYF
TRBD1 | TRBJ1-3 | TRBV28 | NA | TGTGCCAGCAGCGACGGGACAGCCTCTGGAAACACCATATATTTT | CASSDGTASGNTIYF
TRBD1 | TRBJ2-2 | TRBV6-5 | NA | TGTGCCAGTAGTTACCTCGGGACAGGGGGCCTCGGGGAGCTGTTTTTT | CASSYLGTGGLGELFF
TRBD2 | TRBJ2-2 | TRBV7-2 | NA | TGTGCCAGCAGACCAGGACTAGCGGGACGCACCGGGGAGCTGTTTTTT | CASRPGLAGRTGELFF
NA | TRBJ2-7 | TRBV12-2 | NA | TGTGCAAGTCGCTTAGAGGACAACTCCTCCTACGAGCAGTACTTC | CASRLEDNSSYEQYF
NA | TRBJ2-4 | TRBV7-3 | once | TGTGCCAGCAGCCCCGGCCCCCGGGCGGGGGCCCATGGGAACATTCAGTACTTC | CASSPGPRAGAHGNIQYF
TRBD1 | TRBJ2-7 | TRBV28 | NA | TGTGCCAGCAGCTTAACCGGGACAGGGGGATCATACGAGCAGTACTTC | CASSLTGTGGSYEQYF
TRBD1 | TRBJ1-6 | TRBV5-1 | NA | TGCGCCAGCCGTGATCGCCCCCGGGACAGGGGTTCACCCCTCCACTTT | CASRDRPRDRGSPLHF
TRBD2 | TRBJ2-1 | TRBV7-8 | NA | TGTGCCAGCAGCCCTCAGCGGGATAGCTCCTACAATGAGCAGTTCTTC | CASSPQRDSSYNEQFF
NA | TRBJ2-3 | TRBV6-4 | once | TGTGCCAGCACCTACCCCAAACTAGGCACAGATACGCAGTATTTT | CASTYPKLGTDTQYF
NA | TRBJ1-2 | TRBV24-1 | NA | TGTGCCACCAGTACGGGATCTGCTAACTATGGCTACACCTTC | CATSTGSANYGYTF
TRBD2 | TRBJ2-3 | TRBV4-1 | NA | TGCGCCAGCAGCCTTGGGACTAGCGGAATCACAGATACGCAGTATTTT | CASSLGTSGITDTQYF